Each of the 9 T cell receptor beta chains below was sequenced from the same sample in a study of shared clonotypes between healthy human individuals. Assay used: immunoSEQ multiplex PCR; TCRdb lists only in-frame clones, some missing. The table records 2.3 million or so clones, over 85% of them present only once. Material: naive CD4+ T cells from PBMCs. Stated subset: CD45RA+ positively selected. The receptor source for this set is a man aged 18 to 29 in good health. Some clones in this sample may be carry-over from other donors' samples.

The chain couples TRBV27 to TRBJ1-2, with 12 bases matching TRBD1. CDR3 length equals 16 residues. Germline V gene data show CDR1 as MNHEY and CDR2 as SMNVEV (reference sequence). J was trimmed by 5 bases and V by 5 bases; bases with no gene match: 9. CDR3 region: CASSTTGTGGFYGYTF. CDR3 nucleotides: TGTGCCAGCAGTACGACCGGGACAGGGGGCTTTTATGGCTACACCTTC.

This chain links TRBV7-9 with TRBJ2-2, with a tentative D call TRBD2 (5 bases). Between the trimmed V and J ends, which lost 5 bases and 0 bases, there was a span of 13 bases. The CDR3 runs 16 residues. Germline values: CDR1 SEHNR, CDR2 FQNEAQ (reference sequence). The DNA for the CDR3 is TGTGCCAGCAGCCCCGGGCGGGCTGCGAACACCGGGGAGCTGTTTTTT. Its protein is CASSPGRAANTGELFF. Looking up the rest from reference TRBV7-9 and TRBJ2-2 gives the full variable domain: DTGVSQNPRHKITKRGQNVTFRCDPISEHNRLYWYRQTLGQGPEFLTYFQNEAQLEKSRLLSDRFSAERPKGSFSTLEIQRTEQGDSAMYLCASSPGRAANTGELFFGEGSRLTVL.

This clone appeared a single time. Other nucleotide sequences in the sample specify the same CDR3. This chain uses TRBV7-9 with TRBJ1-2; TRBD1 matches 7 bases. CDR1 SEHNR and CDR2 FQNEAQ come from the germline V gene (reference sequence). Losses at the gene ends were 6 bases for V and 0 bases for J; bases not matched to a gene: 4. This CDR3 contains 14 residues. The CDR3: CASSSGQTNYGYTF. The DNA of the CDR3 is TGTGCCAGCAGTTCGGGACAGACTAACTATGGCTACACCTTC.

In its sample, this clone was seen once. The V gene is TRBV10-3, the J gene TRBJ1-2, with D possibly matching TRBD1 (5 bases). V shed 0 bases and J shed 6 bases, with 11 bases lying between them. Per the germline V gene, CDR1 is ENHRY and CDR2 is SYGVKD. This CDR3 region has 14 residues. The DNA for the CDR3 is TGTGCCATCAGTGAGTCGGGGGGTATCGATGGCTACACCTTC. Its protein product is CAISESGGIDGYTF.

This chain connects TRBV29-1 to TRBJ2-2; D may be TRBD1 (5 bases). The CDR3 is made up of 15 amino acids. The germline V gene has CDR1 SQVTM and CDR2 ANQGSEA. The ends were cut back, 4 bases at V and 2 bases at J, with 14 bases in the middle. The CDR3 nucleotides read TGCAGCGTTGGTAAGGGGAATTCAAACACCGGGGAGCTGTTTTTT. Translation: CSVGKGNSNTGELFF.

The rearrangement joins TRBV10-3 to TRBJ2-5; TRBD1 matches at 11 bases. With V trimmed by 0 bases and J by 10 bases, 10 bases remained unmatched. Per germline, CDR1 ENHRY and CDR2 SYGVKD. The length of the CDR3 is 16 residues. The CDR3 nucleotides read TGTGCCATCAGTGAGTCCCGCGGACAGGGGGCTCCGGACCAGTACTTC. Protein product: CAISESRGQGAPDQYF.

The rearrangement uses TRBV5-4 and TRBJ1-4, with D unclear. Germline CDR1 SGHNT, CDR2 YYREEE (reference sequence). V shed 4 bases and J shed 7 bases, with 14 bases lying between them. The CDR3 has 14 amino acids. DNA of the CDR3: TGTGCCAGCAGCCTCCAGGTGGAGGGTGAAAAACTGTTTTTT. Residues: CASSLQVEGEKLFF.

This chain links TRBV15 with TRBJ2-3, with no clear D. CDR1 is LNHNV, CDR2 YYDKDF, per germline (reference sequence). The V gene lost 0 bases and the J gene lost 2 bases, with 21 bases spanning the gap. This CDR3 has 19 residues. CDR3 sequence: CATSRDLLIPSGLTDTQYF. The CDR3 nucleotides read TGTGCCACCAGCAGAGATCTTTTAATCCCCTCTGGGCTCACAGATACGCAGTATTTT.

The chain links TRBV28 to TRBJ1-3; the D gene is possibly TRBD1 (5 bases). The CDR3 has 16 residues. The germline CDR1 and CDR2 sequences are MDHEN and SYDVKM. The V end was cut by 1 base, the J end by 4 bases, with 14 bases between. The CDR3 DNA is TGTGCCAGCAGTTTATTATGGGGGGTAAGAGGAAACACCATATATTTT. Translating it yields CASSLLWGVRGNTIYF.